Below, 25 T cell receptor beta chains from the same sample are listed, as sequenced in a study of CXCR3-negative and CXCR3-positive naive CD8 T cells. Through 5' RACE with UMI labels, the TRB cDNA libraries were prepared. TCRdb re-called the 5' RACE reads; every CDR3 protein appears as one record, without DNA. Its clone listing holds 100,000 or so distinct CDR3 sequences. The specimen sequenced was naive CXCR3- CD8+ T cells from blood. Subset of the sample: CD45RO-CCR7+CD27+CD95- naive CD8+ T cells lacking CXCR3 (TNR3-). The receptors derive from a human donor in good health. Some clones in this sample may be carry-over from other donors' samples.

The CDR3 here is CSVDGSGAYEQYF. The J gene is TRBJ2-7, the V gene TRBV29-1; TCRdb outputs TRBD1, but without DNA this stays unchecked. The CDR3 consists of 13 residues. The germline gives CDR1 SQVTM, CDR2 ANQGSEA.

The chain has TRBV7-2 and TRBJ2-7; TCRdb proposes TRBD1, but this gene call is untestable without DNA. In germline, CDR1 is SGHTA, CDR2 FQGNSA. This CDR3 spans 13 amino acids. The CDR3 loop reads CASSARAADEQYF. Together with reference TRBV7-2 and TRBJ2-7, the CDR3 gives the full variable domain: GAGVSQSPSNKVTEKGKDVELRCDPISGHTALYWYRQSLGQGLEFLIYFQGNSAPDKSGLPSDRFSAERTGGSVSTLTIQRTQQEDSAVYLCASSARAADEQYFGPGTRLTVT.

The CDR3 spells CASSLDSGGQFF. The rearrangement uses TRBV18 and TRBJ2-1; the D gene TCRdb calls, TRBD1, cannot be checked with no DNA. CDR1 and CDR2 (germline): KGHSH, LQKENI. The CDR3 has 12 amino acids.

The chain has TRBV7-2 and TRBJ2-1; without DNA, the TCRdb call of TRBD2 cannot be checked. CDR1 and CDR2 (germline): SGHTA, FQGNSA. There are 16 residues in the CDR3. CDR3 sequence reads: CASGFLWGEGHNEQFF.

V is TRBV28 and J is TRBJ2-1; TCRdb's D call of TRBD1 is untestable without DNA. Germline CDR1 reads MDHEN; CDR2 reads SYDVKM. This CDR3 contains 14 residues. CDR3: CASTLGGLGNEQFF.

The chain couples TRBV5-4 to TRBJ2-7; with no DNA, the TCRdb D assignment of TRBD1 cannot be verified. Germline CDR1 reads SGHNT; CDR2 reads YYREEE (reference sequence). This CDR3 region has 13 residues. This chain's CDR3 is CASGPGQNYEQYF.

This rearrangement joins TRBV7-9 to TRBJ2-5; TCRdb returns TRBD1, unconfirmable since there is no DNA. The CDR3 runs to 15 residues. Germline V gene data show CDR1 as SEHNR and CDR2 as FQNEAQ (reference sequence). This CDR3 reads CASSPDYPRAETQYF.

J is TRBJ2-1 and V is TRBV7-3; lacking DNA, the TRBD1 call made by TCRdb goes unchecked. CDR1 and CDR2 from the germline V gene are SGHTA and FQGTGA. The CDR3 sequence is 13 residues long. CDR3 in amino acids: CASSLSPGSEQFF.

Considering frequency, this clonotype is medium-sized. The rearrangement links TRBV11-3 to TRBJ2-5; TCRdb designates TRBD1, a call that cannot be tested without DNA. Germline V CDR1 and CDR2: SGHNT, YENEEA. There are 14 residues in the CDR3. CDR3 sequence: CASSFRGIGETQYF.

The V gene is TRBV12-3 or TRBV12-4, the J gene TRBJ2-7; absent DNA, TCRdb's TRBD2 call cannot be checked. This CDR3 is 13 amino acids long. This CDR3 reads CASSMGLPYEQYF.

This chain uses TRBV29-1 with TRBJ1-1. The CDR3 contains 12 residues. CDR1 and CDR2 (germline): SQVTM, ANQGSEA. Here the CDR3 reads CSATDLNTEAFF. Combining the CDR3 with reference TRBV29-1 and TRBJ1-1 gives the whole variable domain SAVISQKPSRDICQRGTSLTIQCQVDSQVTMMFWYRQQPGQSLTLIATANQGSEATYESGFVIDKFPISRPNLTFSTLTVSNMSPEDSSIYLCSATDLNTEAFFGQGTRLTVV.

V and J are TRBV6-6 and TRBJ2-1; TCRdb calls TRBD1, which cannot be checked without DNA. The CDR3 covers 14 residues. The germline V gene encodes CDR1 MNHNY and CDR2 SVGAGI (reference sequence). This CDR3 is CASRTGQGRHEQFF.

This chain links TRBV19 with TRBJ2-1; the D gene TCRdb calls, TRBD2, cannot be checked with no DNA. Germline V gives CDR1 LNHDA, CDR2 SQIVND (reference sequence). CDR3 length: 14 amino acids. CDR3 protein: CASMDPEGLDEQFF.

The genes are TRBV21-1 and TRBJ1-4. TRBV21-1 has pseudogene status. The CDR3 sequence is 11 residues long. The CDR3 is CASRRNEKLFF.

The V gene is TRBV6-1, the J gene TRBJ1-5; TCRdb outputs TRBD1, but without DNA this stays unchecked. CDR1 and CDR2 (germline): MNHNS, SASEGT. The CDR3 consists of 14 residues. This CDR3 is CASSGAGGNQPQHF.

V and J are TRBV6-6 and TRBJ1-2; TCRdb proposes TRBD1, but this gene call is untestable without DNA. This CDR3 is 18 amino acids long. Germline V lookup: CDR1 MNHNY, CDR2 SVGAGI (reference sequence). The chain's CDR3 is CASSYSGTGTGDNYGYTF.

The CDR3 sequence is CASKYQGSYEQYF. The chain is built from TRBV28 and TRBJ2-7. Looked up from germline, CDR1 is MDHEN and CDR2 is SYDVKM. CDR3 length: 13 amino acids.

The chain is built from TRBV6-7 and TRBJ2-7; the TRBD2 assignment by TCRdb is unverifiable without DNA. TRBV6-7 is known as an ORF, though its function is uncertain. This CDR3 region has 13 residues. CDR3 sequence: CASGTSGSYEQYF.

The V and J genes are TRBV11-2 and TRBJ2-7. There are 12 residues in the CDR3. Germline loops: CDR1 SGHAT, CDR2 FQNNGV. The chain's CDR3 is CASSFSGYEQYF. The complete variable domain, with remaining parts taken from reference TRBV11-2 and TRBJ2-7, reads EAGVAQSPRYKIIEKRQSVAFWCNPISGHATLYWYQQILGQGPKLLIQFQNNGVVDDSQLPKDRFSAERLKGVDSTLKIQPAKLEDSAVYLCASSFSGYEQYFGPGTRLTVT.

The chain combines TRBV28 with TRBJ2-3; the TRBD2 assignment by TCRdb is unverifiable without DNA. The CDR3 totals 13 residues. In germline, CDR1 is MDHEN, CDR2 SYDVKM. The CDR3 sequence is CASSLGTPDTQYF.

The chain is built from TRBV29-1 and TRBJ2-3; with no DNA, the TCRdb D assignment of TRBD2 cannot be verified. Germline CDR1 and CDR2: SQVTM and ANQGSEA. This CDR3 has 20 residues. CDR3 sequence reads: CSVEDARPGTSGGYTDTQYF.

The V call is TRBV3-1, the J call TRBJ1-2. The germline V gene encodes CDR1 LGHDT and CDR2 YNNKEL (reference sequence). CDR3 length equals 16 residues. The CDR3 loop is CASSQDGGALNYGYTF.

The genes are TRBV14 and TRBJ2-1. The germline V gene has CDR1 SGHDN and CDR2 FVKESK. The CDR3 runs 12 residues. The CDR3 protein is CASSLLYNEQFF.

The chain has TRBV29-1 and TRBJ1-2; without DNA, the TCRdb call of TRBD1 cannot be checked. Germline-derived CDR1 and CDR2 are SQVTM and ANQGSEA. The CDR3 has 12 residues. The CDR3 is CSAPGQGSGYTF.

The CDR3 here is CASSSLTGTGVSEETQYF. The V call is TRBV28, the J call TRBJ2-5; without DNA, the TCRdb call of TRBD1 cannot be checked. The CDR3 sequence is 18 residues long. Germline CDR1 reads MDHEN; CDR2 reads SYDVKM.